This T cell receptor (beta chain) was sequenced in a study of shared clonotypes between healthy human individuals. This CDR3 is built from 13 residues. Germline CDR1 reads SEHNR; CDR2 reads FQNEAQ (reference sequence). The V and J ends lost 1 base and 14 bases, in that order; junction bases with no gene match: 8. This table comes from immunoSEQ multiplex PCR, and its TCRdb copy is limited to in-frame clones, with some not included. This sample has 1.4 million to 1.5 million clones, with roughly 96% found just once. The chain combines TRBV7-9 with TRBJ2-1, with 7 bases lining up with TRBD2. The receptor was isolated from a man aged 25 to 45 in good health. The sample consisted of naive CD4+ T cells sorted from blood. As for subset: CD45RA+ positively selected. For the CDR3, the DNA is TGTGCCAGCAGCTTAGGGGAGGGACTTTATGAGTTCTTC. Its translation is CASSLGEGLYEFF.